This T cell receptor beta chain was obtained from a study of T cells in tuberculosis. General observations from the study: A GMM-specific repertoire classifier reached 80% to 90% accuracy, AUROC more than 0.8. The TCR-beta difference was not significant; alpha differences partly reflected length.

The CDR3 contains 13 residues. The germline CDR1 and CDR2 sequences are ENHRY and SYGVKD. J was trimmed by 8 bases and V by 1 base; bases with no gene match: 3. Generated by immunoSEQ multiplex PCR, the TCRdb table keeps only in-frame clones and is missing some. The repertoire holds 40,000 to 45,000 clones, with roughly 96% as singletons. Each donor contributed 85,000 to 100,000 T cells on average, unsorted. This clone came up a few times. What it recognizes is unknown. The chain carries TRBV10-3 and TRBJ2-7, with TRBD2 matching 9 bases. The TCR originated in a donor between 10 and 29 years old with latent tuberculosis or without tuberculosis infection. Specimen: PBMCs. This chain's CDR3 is CAISEYGTSKQYF. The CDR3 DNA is TGTGCCATCAGTGAGTATGGGACTAGCAAGCAGTACTTC.